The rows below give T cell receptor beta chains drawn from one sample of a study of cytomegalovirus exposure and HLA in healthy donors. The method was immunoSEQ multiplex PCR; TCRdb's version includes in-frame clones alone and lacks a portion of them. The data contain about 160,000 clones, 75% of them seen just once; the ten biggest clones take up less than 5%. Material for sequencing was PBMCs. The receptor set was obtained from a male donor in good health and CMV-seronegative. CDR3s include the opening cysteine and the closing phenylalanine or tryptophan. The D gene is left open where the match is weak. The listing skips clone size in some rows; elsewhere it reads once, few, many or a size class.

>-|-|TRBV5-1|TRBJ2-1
TGCGCCAGCAGCTTTCCAGCGAGGGACAATGAGCAGTTCTTC
CASSFPARDNEQFF
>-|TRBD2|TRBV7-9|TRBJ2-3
TGTGCCAGCAGCTTAGTACCCTGGACTAGCGGGAGGGGGGTTACGCAGTATTTT
CASSLVPWTSGRGVTQYF
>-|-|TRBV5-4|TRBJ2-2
TGTGCCAGCAGCCCACAGGATAAATTCCACACCGGGGAGCTGTTTTTT
CASSPQDKFHTGELFF
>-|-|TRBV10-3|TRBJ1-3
TGTGCCATCAGTGAGCCCGGGGGGGGTACGGGATTCTCTGGAAACACCATATATTTT
CAISEPGGGTGFSGNTIYF
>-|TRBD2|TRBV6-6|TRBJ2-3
TGTGCCAGCATGGGGAGGGAGTACGATACGCAGTATTTT
CASMGREYDTQYF
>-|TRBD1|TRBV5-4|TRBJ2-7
TGTGCCAGCAGCTTCGGGACAGGGGACTACGAGCAGTACTTC
CASSFGTGDYEQYF
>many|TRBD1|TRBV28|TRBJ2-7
TGTGCCAGCAGCCGTTCCAGGGGGCTGTACGAGCAGTACTTC
CASSRSRGLYEQYF
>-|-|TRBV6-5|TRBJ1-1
TGTGCCAGCAGTTACATGGGCCCACCCGCGGAAGCTTTCTTT
CASSYMGPPAEAFF
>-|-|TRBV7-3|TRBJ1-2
TGTGCCAGCAGCTTAGGTCCAGGGAATCGTGGCTACACCTTC
CASSLGPGNRGYTF
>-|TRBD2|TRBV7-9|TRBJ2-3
TGTGCCAGCAGCCTTGGGACTAGCGGAACAGATACGCAGTATTTT
CASSLGTSGTDTQYF
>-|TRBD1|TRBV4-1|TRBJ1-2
TGCGCCAGCAGCCAGGACAGGGAGACGCGTGGCTACACCTTC
CASSQDRETRGYTF
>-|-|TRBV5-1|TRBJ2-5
TGCGCCAGCAGCGGACCGGAGACTAGTAAAGAGACCCAGTACTTC
CASSGPETSKETQYF
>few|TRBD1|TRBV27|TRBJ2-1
TGTGCCAGCAGTCACTGGACAGGAACCTACAATGAGCAGTTCTTC
CASSHWTGTYNEQFF
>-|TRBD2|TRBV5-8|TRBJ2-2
TGTGCCAGCAGCACCCAAGCGGGACGGGTGACCGGGGAGCTGTTTTTT
CASSTQAGRVTGELFF
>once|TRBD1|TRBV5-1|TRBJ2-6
TGCGCCAGCAGCCGACAGGGTTCTGGGGCCAACGTCCTGACTTTC
CASSRQGSGANVLTF
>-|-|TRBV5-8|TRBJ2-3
TGTGCCAGCAGCTTGGACAGGGAAGGGGATACGCAGTATTTT
CASSLDREGDTQYF
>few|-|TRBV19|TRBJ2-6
TGTGCCAGCGGCAGCCCGGCAGGGGTTATTATATCTGGGGCCAACGTCCTGACTTTC
CASGSPAGVIISGANVLTF
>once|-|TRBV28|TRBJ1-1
TGTGCCAGCAGTTTGGGGGGTGGCGCTGAAGCTTTCTTT
CASSLGGGAEAFF
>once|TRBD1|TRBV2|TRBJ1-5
TGTGCCAGCAGTCGACAGGGAAATCAGCCCCAGCATTTT
CASSRQGNQPQHF
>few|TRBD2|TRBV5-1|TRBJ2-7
TGCGCCAGCAGCGCACTAGCGGGAGAAACCTACGAGCAGTACTTC
CASSALAGETYEQYF
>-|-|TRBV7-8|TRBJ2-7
TGTGCCAGCAGCGGTAGCAGGGCCGAGCAGTACTTC
CASSGSRAEQYF
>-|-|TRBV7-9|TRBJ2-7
TGTGCCAGCAGCTCCCTAAGCCACTCCTACGAGCAGTACTTC
CASSSLSHSYEQYF
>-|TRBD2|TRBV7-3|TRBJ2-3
TGTGCCAGCAGCACTAGCGGGAGAGGGCCAGATACGCAGTATTTT
CASSTSGRGPDTQYF
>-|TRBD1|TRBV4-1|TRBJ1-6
TGCGCCAGCAGCCAGGTCGGGACAGGAGGGAATTCACCCCTCCACTTT
CASSQVGTGGNSPLHF
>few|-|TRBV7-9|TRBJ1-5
TGTGCCAGCAGCTTCTCAGGGGTCAATCAGCCCCAGCATTTT
CASSFSGVNQPQHF
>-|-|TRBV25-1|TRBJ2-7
TGTGCCAGCAGTGGGGGGGACGGGCTGGGTCCGTACGAGCAGTACTTC
CASSGGDGLGPYEQYF
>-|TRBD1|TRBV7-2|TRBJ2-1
TGTGCCAGCAGCCCCGGGAGGACAGGGGGCGTTGAGCAGTTCTTC
CASSPGRTGGVEQFF